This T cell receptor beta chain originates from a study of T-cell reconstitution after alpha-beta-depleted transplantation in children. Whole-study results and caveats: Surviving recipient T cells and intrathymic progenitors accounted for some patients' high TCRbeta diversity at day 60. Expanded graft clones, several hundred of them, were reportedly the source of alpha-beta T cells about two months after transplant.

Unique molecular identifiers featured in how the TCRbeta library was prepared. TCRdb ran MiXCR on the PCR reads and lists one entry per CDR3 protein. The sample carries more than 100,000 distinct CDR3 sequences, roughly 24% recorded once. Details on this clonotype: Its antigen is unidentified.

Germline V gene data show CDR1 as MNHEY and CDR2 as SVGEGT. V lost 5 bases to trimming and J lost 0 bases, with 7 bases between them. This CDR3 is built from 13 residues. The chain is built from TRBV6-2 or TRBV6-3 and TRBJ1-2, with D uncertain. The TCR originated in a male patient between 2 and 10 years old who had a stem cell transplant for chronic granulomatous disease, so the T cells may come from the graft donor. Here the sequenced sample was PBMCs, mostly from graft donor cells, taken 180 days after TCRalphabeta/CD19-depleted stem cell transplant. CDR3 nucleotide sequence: TGTGCCAGCAGTAAGCGGGCTAACTATGGCTACACCTTC. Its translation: CASSKRANYGYTF.